Included here is one T cell receptor (beta chain) sequence, with context. TCR alpha and beta CDR3 regions were amplified from RNA using iRepertoire nested multiplex PCR. For one-step reverse transcription and amplification, 100-400 ng of tissue mRNA or PBMC total RNA was used. A single record per CDR3 protein comes from TCRdb applying MiXCR to the multiplex PCR reads. The sample lists some 150,000 distinct CDR3 sequences; about two fifths were seen once. This entry belongs to a study of glioma-infiltrating T cells. This sequence originates from a human donor with low-grade glioma or glioblastoma, undergoing nonglioma brain surgery, or in good health (not recorded which). Input material: glioma tissue, nonneoplastic brain tissue, or PBMCs (not recorded which).

In DNA, the CDR3 is TGTGCCAGCAGTTGGACAGAAAGCGGGGAGCTGTTTTTT. It is translated as CASSWTESGELFF. This sequence joins TRBV12-3 or TRBV12-4 and TRBJ2-2; D is perhaps TRBD1 (6 bases). With 4 bases removed from V and 7 bases from J, the gap between germline ends came to 10 bases. This CDR3 region has 13 residues.